The subject of this entry is one T cell receptor beta chain. What it recognizes is unknown. The V and J ends lost 3 bases and 0 bases respectively, with 9 bases between them. The length of the CDR3 is 14 residues. These data belong to a study of T-cell reconstitution after alpha-beta-depleted transplantation in children. Molecular barcoding with unique molecular identifiers was used for the TCRbeta library. TCRdb re-analysed the PCR reads in MiXCR, keeping a single row per CDR3 protein. The sample comprises approximately 300,000 distinct CDR3 sequences, over 9% of which are singletons, and 7.5% rests with the top ten. Notes on the study in general: Alpha-beta T cells present about two months after transplant were reported to originate from several hundred expanded graft clones. Recipient T cells and thymic progenitors that survived were the source of the high TCRbeta diversity seen at day 60 in some patients.

The genes are TRBV12-3 or TRBV12-4 and TRBJ2-7, with no clear D. This TCR was recovered from a boy in the first two years of life with acute myeloid leukemia, due to receive a stem cell transplant. Here the sequenced sample was PBMCs, taken before TCRalphabeta/CD19-depleted stem cell transplant. The chain's CDR3 is CASSFERSSYEQYF. CDR3 nucleotide sequence: TGTGCCAGCAGTTTTGAGCGCAGCTCCTACGAGCAGTACTTC.